The present T cell receptor (beta chain) was sequenced within a study of beta chain features in type 1 diabetes. Each donor gave one heparinised blood draw averaging roughly 100 mL. CD45RO/CCR7/CD25/CD127/CD95/CD27 sorting isolated CD4+ naive, central memory, regulatory and stem cell-like memory cells. Purities in excess of 98% were seen in all sorted populations. The CDR3 runs 13 residues. Trimming took 7 bases from V and 5 from J, leaving 14 bases between them. Germline loops: CDR1 SEHNR, CDR2 FQNEAQ (reference sequence). As to this clone: Its antigen is not identified.

Findings of the study overall: An over-representation of cells with high TCR expression could result from cDNA sequencing. Among all four CD4+ subsets, Type 1 diabetes patients had TCRB CDR3s that were moderately but significantly shorter.

Expressed TCRB transcripts were sequenced because the entire RNA isolate underwent reverse transcription. Clones were read by immunoSEQ multiplex PCR, and TCRdb kept only the in-frame ones, dropping some. Of 95,000 to 150,000 clones in the sample, roughly 17% are singletons; the top ten hold 2.6%. The TCR sequence derives from a man between 18 and 29 years old with type 1 diabetes. The V call is TRBV7-9, the J call TRBJ1-1; tentative D call: TRBD1 (5 bases). The sample comprised central memory CD4+ T cells from blood. The CDR3 sequence is CASTSGGRTEAFF. The CDR3 DNA follows: TGTGCCAGCACCTCGGGGGGTCGTACTGAAGCTTTCTTT.